A single sample gave rise to the 25 T cell receptor beta chains below, sequenced in a study of T cells after yellow fever vaccination. TCRdb recomputed calls from the 5' RACE reads with MiXCR, one row per CDR3 protein. The sample holds around 310,000 distinct CDR3 sequences; 3.6% are singletons and the top ten take less than 25%. Sequenced material: PBMCs, taken on the day of the yellow fever booster vaccination. These receptors were obtained from a man younger than 35 who received the YFV17D yellow fever vaccine.

Ten or more counts support this clonotype. The chain has TRBV4-1 and TRBJ1-5; the D gene is possibly TRBD1 (5 bases). The length of the CDR3 is 13 residues. Trimming took 1 base from V and 8 from J, leaving 9 bases between them. Germline-derived CDR1 and CDR2 are MGHRA and YSYEKL. The CDR3 DNA reads as TGCGCCAGCAGCCAAGGAAGGGGTGAGCCCCAGCATTTT. It translates to CASSQGRGEPQHF.

The genes are TRBV7-2 and TRBJ1-1; 7 bases are a match to TRBD1. CDR1 SGHTA and CDR2 FQGNSA come from the germline V gene. V lost 4 bases, J lost 7 bases, and 9 bases stayed unmatched. The CDR3 totals 14 residues. In DNA form, the CDR3 reads TGTGCCAGCAGCTCGGGCGACAGGGCTGGTGAAGCTTTCTTT. It yields the protein CASSSGDRAGEAFF.

This clonotype was observed a few times. This rearrangement joins TRBV27 to TRBJ2-4; TRBD2 aligns across 11 bases. The J segment lost 6 bases and the V segment lost 6 bases, leaving 7 bases of the junction unmatched. Germline assignment: CDR1 MNHEY and CDR2 SMNVEV (reference sequence). The CDR3 totals 15 residues. CDR3: CASSPGTSGTNIQYF. CDR3 nucleotide sequence: TGTGCCAGCAGCCCCGGGACTAGCGGAACAAACATTCAGTACTTC.

This clonotype was recorded many times. The rearrangement joins TRBV12-3 or TRBV12-4 to TRBJ2-1; 14 nucleotides line up with TRBD2. With 5 bases clipped from V and 9 bases from J, the junction kept 9 bases outside the gene matches. The CDR3 covers 16 residues. DNA of the CDR3: TGTGCCAGCAGTGCCCCCGGGACTAGCGGGGGTGTTGAGCAGTTCTTC. Its protein product is CASSAPGTSGGVEQFF.

This clonotype showed up many times. The gene calls are TRBV4-3 and TRBJ1-4; the D gene is possibly TRBD1 (6 bases). The CDR3 covers 13 residues. Germline loops: CDR1 LGHNA, CDR2 YSLEER. V lost 0 bases to trimming and J lost 11 bases, with 10 bases between them. Here the CDR3 reads CASSQDQGMKLFF. CDR3 sequence (DNA): TGCGCCAGCAGCCAAGACCAGGGGATGAAACTGTTTTTT.

This clonotype appeared many times. The J gene is TRBJ2-7, the V gene TRBV4-2; 8 bases match TRBD1. Germline trimming cut 0 bases from V and 4 bases from J; bases unmatched to any gene: 2. The CDR3 runs 14 residues. Per the germline V gene, CDR1 is LGHNA and CDR2 is YNFKEQ. The CDR3 DNA reads as TGTGCCAGCAGCCAAGATACAGGGGGATACGAGCAGTACTTC. Translation: CASSQDTGGYEQYF.

The chain links TRBV18 to TRBJ1-3, with D maybe TRBD1 (5 bases). V lost 3 bases and J 2 bases, leaving 8 bases between the germline ends. There are 14 residues in the CDR3. In germline, CDR1 is KGHSH, CDR2 LQKENI. CDR3: CASSPAGPGNTIYF. As DNA, the CDR3 is TGTGCCAGCTCACCGGCGGGGCCTGGAAACACCATATATTTT.

The table lists this clonotype with many counts. This chain uses TRBV15 with TRBJ2-3; 8 bases line up with TRBD1. This CDR3 has 18 amino acids. The J segment lost 0 bases and the V segment lost 4 bases, leaving 12 bases of the junction unmatched. The germline V gene encodes CDR1 LNHNV and CDR2 YYDKDF (reference sequence). This CDR3 reads CATSTTGGTPTSTDTQYF. CDR3 bases: TGTGCCACCAGCACCACAGGGGGTACCCCGACTAGCACAGATACGCAGTATTTT.

This clonotype has a count of ten or more. The V call is TRBV12-3 or TRBV12-4, the J call TRBJ2-7, with 8 bases lining up with TRBD1. The CDR3 spans 17 residues. The V segment lost 0 bases and the J segment 3 bases; nucleotides outside the gene matches: 10. In nucleotides, the CDR3 is TGTGCCAGCAGTTTAGCACAGGGGGTCCTTGCCGACTACGAGCAGTACTTC. Its protein product is CASSLAQGVLADYEQYF.

This clonotype has just a few counts. J is TRBJ1-4 and V is TRBV3-1; no clear D. The CDR3 consists of 14 residues. Trimming removed 3 bases from V and 5 bases from J, with 10 bases in between. The V gene's germline CDR1 is LGHDT and CDR2 YNNKEL (reference sequence). The CDR3 spells CASSQRARNEKLFF. The CDR3 DNA sequence: TGTGCCAGCAGCCAGAGGGCGCGGAATGAAAAACTGTTTTTT.

The rearrangement joins TRBV5-1 to TRBJ2-5, with D unresolved. This CDR3 has 17 residues. V shed 0 bases and J shed 5 bases, with 20 bases lying between them. Germline assignment: CDR1 SGHRS and CDR2 YFSETQ. In DNA form, the CDR3 reads TGCGCCAGCAGCTTGGTCGTACGGCAGGACCGCCGGGAGACCCAGTACTTC. Amino acid sequence: CASSLVVRQDRRETQYF. The entire variable domain, with the rest obtained from reference TRBV5-1 and TRBJ2-5, is as follows: KAGVTQTPRYLIKTRGQQVTLSCSPISGHRSVSWYQQTPGQGLQFLFEYFSETQRNKGNFPGRFSGRQFSNSRSEMNVSTLELGDSALYLCASSLVVRQDRRETQYFGPGTRLLVL.

V gene TRBV3-1 combines with J gene TRBJ2-3; D remains ambiguous. V lost 3 bases to trimming and J lost 2 bases, with 6 bases between them. CDR3 length equals 13 residues. Germline CDR1 is LGHDT and CDR2 is YNNKEL (reference sequence). This chain's CDR3 is CASSQHNTDTQYF. CDR3 DNA sequence: TGTGCCAGCAGCCAGCACAACACAGATACGCAGTATTTT.

This clonotype was picked up many times. The chain links TRBV6-5 to TRBJ2-7, with TRBD1 matching over 8 bases. The CDR3 covers 13 residues. The trim removed 2 bases at V and 9 bases at J, leaving 6 bases unmatched. CDR1 MNHEY and CDR2 SVGAGI come from the germline V gene. Here the CDR3 reads CASSYADRAAQYF. As DNA, the CDR3 is TGTGCCAGCAGTTACGCGGACAGGGCGGCGCAGTACTTC.

Many counts were recorded for this clonotype. The chain joins TRBV6-5 to TRBJ1-6; the D is unclear. Trimming pared 6 bases from V and 4 bases from J, leaving 7 bases between. Germline CDR1 MNHEY, CDR2 SVGAGI. The CDR3 sequence is 13 residues long. The CDR3 loop reads CASSPPYNSPLHF. The CDR3, as DNA: TGTGCCAGCAGCCCGCCTTATAATTCACCCCTCCACTTT.

This clonotype was counted many times. The rearrangement links TRBV4-3 to TRBJ2-1, with 8 bases fitting TRBD1. This CDR3 comprises 19 residues. Unmatched junction bases numbered 15, after V lost 0 bases and J lost 5 bases. In germline, CDR1 is LGHNA, CDR2 YSLEER. Written as DNA, the CDR3 is TGCGCCAGCAGCCAAGACCCCAGCGGAACAGGGGGTACCGACAATGAGCAGTTCTTC. Translating it yields CASSQDPSGTGGTDNEQFF.

Ten or more counts support this clonotype. V usage is TRBV12-3 or TRBV12-4 and J usage is TRBJ1-1, with no clear D. The CDR3 runs 18 residues. V was shortened by 3 bases and J by 0 bases, with 20 bases between the two germline ends. The CDR3 is CASSFLVQGWLMNTEAFF. The CDR3 bases are TGTGCCAGCAGTTTTTTGGTTCAAGGATGGTTAATGAACACTGAAGCTTTCTTT.

This clonotype was counted ten times or more. The gene calls are TRBV5-1 and TRBJ2-1, with 7 positions matching TRBD1. From germline, CDR1 is SGHRS and CDR2 YFSETQ. There are 16 residues in the CDR3. J gave up 5 bases and V 4 bases, and 12 bases lay outside the gene matches. The CDR3 region has the DNA TGCGCCAGCAGCCTAACCCCTTGGACAGGCGACAATGAGCAGTTCTTC. Its translation is CASSLTPWTGDNEQFF.

This clonotype was counted only a few times. The chain combines TRBV19 with TRBJ2-3; TRBD2 agrees at 8 bases. The CDR3 covers 19 residues. With V trimmed by 2 bases and J by 3 bases, 16 bases remained unmatched. The germline CDR1 and CDR2 sequences are LNHDA and SQIVND (reference sequence). In DNA, the CDR3 is TGTGCCAGTAGTATATTCCCTCAAGGTAGCGGGGTTAAGACAGATACGCAGTATTTT. Translated: CASSIFPQGSGVKTDTQYF.

This clonotype was counted ten times or more. The rearrangement uses TRBV5-4 and TRBJ1-2; D remains ambiguous. V lost 2 bases, J lost 7 bases, and 9 bases lay in between. The germline CDR1 and CDR2 sequences are SGHNT and YYREEE (reference sequence). This CDR3 comprises 12 residues. The CDR3 loop reads CASSFPGIGYTF. The CDR3 DNA sequence: TGTGCCAGCAGCTTTCCAGGCATTGGCTACACCTTC.

This clonotype came up a few times. The gene calls are TRBV6-6 and TRBJ2-5; D not certain. CDR1 MNHNY and CDR2 SVGAGI come from the germline V gene (reference sequence). Trimming left V 6 bases short and J 1 base short, with 12 bases between. The CDR3 is made up of 14 amino acids. The CDR3 DNA sequence: TGTGCCAGCAGGGACCCGGGTGGCCAAGAGACCCAGTACTTC. This sequence encodes CASRDPGGQETQYF.

This clonotype was picked up many times. V and J are TRBV28 and TRBJ1-5; TRBD1 agrees at 10 bases. The germline CDR1 and CDR2 sequences are MDHEN and SYDVKM. The CDR3 is 15 amino acids. Trimming at V came to 7 bases and at J to 6 bases, leaving 9 bases not matched to a gene. CDR3 nucleotides: TGTGCCAGCACGTTACGGGACAGGGGAATTCAGCCCCAGCATTTT. It is translated as CASTLRDRGIQPQHF.

The chain carries TRBV6-1 and TRBJ2-3, with a possible D match to TRBD2 (6 bases). Looked up from germline, CDR1 is MNHNS and CDR2 is SASEGT. The length of the CDR3 is 16 residues. Trimming cost V 2 bases and J 2 bases, with 14 bases left between them. This chain's CDR3 is CASSEPSASYTDTQYF. Written as DNA, the CDR3 is TGTGCCAGCAGTGAACCTAGCGCTTCTTACACAGATACGCAGTATTTT.

This sequence joins TRBV20-1 and TRBJ1-1; TRBD1 is a possible D gene (5 bases). From germline, CDR1 is DFQATT and CDR2 SNEGSKA (reference sequence). The CDR3 contains 15 residues. V shed 6 bases and J shed 3 bases, with 20 bases lying between them. The CDR3 DNA follows: TGCAGTGCGGGAGATTGGGGGGGAGTTTACACTGAAGCTTTCTTT. Its translation: CSAGDWGGVYTEAFF.

The sample holds many counts of this clonotype. This sequence joins TRBV6-2 or TRBV6-3 and TRBJ1-4; 8 bases map to TRBD1. V lost 8 bases and J lost 0; bases outside the gene matches: 8. Per germline, CDR1 MNHEY and CDR2 SVGEGT. The CDR3 covers 16 residues. CDR3 protein: CASSERTGSTNEKLFF. CDR3 bases: TGTGCCAGCTCCGAACGGACAGGGTCAACTAATGAAAAACTGTTTTTT.

The table lists this clonotype with a few counts. The chain recombines TRBV27 with TRBJ1-6; the D gene is possibly TRBD1 (6 bases). Trimming shortened V by 2 bases and J by 12 bases, and 14 bases separated the two germline ends. In germline, CDR1 is MNHEY, CDR2 SMNVEV (reference sequence). CDR3 size: 14 residues. The chain's CDR3 is CASSLNTGLGPLHF. In DNA, the CDR3 is TGTGCCAGCAGTTTAAATACAGGGTTGGGACCCCTCCACTTT.